This is a list of T cell receptor beta chains from one sample in a study of T cells in narcolepsy. Clones were sequenced by immunoSEQ multiplex PCR, and TCRdb holds only the in-frame ones, with some missing. The sample lists 25,000 to 35,000 clones, 82% occurring once. Sequenced material: CD45RA- memory CD4+ T cells from PBMCs. The receptor source for this set is a human donor with narcolepsy. Both conserved end residues are part of each CDR3. A D gene is named only where the DNA matches it firmly.

J	D	V	CDR3
TRBJ2-1	NA	TRBV10-1	CASSEDSYNEQFF
TRBJ1-5	NA	TRBV6-1	CASSQAASNQPQHF
TRBJ1-2	NA	TRBV28	CASRRGEVSGYTF
TRBJ2-7	NA	TRBV28	CASTPGAGSSYEQYF
TRBJ2-4	NA	TRBV5-1	CASSLDQNIQYF
TRBJ1-5	NA	TRBV15	CATSRGERPQHF
TRBJ1-6	NA	TRBV5-4	CASSPGTAGNSPLHF
TRBJ1-3	NA	TRBV4-2	CASSQEYRQALGNTIYF
TRBJ1-5	NA	TRBV10-3	CAISESTLGVENQPQHF
TRBJ2-3	TRBD1	TRBV5-4	CASSEVRGTGSTDTQYF
TRBJ2-5	NA	TRBV11-2	CASSPLWRETQYF
TRBJ2-7	NA	TRBV5-1	CASSLIGGSYEQYF
TRBJ2-5	NA	TRBV10-3	CAISESLGETQYF
TRBJ2-1	NA	TRBV9	CASSVRGTPERRLSYNEQFF
TRBJ1-3	TRBD1	TRBV28	CASSSPGGQGSGNTIYF
TRBJ2-3	NA	TRBV7-9	CASSFGGTQYF
TRBJ2-7	NA	TRBV10-2	CASSEAGAMNEQYF
TRBJ1-5	NA	TRBV10-3	CAISDRGSNQPQHF
TRBJ1-5	NA	TRBV27	CASSFFREGQPQHF
TRBJ2-5	NA	TRBV10-1	CASSENGQETQYF
TRBJ1-2	NA	TRBV10-3	CAISYREFYGYTF
NA	NA	TRBV6-5	CASKAGPYEQYF
TRBJ2-7	TRBD1	TRBV28	CASSLVLTVGQRDEQYF
TRBJ1-5	NA	TRBV30	CAWSRPGAFSNQPQHF
TRBJ2-5	NA	TRBV4-2	CASSQELGGSQETQYF
TRBJ1-1	NA	TRBV7-9	CASSLAAGGGTEAFF
TRBJ2-3	NA	TRBV7-3	CASSLGPGYTDTQYF
TRBJ1-5	NA	TRBV5-4	CASSLDGGTQPQHF
TRBJ2-5	NA	TRBV18	CASSLIAPPQETQYF
TRBJ2-3	NA	TRBV7-9	CASSLEGKNTDTQYF
TRBJ2-5	NA	TRBV19	CASRPRGQVQETQYF
TRBJ2-6	NA	TRBV7-2	CASSLAGTSGANVLTF
TRBJ1-2	TRBD1	TRBV6-6	CASRTGDSLMGGYTF
TRBJ2-7	NA	TRBV28	CASSPYSAARGEQYF